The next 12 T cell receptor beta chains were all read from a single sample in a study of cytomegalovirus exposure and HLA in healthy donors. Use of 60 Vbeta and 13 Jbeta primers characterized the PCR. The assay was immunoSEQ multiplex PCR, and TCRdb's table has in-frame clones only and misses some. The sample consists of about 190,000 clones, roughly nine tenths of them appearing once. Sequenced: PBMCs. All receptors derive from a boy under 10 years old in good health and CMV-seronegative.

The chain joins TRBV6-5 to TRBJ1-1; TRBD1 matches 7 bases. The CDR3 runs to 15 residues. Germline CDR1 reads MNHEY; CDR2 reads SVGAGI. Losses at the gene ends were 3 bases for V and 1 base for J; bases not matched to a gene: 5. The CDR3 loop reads CASSYGQVKNTEAFF. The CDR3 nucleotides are TGTGCCAGCAGTTATGGACAGGTTAAGAACACTGAAGCTTTCTTT.

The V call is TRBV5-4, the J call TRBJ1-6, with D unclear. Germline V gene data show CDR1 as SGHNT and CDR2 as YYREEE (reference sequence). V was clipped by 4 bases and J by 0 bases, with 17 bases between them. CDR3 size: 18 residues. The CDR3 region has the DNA TGTGCCAGCAGCAGCTCGGAGGAGGGAAGCTCCTATAATTCACCCCTCCACTTT. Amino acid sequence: CASSSSEEGSSYNSPLHF.

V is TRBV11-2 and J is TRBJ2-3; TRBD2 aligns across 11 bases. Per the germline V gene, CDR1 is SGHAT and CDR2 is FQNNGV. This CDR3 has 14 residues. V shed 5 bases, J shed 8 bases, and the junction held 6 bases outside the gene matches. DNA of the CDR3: TGTGCCAGCAGCCCACTAGCGGGAGTTAGTACGCAGTATTTT. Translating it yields CASSPLAGVSTQYF.

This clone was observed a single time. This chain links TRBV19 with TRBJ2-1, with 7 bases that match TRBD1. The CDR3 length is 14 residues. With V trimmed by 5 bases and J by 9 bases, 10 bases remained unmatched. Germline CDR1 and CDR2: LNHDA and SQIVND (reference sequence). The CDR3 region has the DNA TGTGCCAGTAGTTTCCGGACAGGTCTAAGTGAGCAGTTCTTC. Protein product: CASSFRTGLSEQFF.

The CDR3 is CASSRRTLLAGGPGDTGELFF. In DNA form, the CDR3 reads TGCGCCAGCAGCCGCAGAACTTTACTAGCGGGAGGGCCCGGCGACACCGGGGAGCTGTTTTTT. The chain couples TRBV4-1 to TRBJ2-2, with 13 positions matching TRBD2. Per germline, CDR1 MGHRA and CDR2 YSYEKL. This CDR3 comprises 21 residues. V lost 4 bases, J lost 3 bases, and 17 bases stayed unmatched.

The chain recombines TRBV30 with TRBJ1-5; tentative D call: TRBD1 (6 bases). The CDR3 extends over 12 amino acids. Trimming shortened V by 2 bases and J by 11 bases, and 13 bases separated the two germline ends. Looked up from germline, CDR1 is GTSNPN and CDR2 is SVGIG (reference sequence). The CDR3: CAWSNGQLAQHF. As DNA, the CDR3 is TGTGCCTGGAGTAATGGACAGTTAGCCCAGCATTTT.

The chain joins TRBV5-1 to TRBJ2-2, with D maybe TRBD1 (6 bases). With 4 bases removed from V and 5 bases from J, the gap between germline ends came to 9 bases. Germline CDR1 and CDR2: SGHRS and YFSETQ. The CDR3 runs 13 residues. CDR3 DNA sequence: TGCGCCAGCAGCCTACAGGGTACCGGGGAGCTGTTTTTT. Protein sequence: CASSLQGTGELFF.

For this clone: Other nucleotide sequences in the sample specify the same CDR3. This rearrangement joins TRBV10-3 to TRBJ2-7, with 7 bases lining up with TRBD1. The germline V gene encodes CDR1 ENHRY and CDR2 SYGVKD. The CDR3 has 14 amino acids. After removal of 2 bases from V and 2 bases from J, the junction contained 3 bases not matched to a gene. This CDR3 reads CAISERQGAYEQYF. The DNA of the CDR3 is TGTGCCATCAGTGAGAGGCAGGGGGCCTACGAGCAGTACTTC.

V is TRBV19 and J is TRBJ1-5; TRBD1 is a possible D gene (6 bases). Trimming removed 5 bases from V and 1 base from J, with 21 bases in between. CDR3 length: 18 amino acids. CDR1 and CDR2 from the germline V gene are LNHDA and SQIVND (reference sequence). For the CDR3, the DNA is TGTGCCAGTAGTCCCCGAGGGGCCACAGGGCACAGCAATCAGCCCCAGCATTTT. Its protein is CASSPRGATGHSNQPQHF. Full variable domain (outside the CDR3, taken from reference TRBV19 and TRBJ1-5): DGGITQSPKYLFRKEGQNVTLSCEQNLNHDAMYWYRQDPGQGLRLIYYSQIVNDFQKGDIAEGYSVSREKKESFPLTVTSAQKNPTAFYLCASSPRGATGHSNQPQHFGDGTRLSIL.

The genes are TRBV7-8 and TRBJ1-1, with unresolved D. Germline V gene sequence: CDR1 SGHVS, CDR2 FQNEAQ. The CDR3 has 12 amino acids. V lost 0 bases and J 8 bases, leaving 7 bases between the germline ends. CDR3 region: CASSLAGREAFF. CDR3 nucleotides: TGTGCCAGCAGCTTAGCCGGGAGAGAAGCTTTCTTT.

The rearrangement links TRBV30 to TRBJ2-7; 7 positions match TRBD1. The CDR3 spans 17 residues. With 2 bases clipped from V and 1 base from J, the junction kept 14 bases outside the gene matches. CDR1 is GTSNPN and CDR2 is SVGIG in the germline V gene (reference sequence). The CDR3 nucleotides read TGTGCCTGGAGTCCTCGAGGGGGACAGATGACTTCCTACGAGCAGTACTTC. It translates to CAWSPRGGQMTSYEQYF.

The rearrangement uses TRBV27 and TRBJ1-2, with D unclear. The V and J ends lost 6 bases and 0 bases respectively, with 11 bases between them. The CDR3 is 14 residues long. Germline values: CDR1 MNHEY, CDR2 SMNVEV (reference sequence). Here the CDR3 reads CASSAISANYGYTF. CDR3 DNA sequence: TGTGCCAGCAGCGCAATCTCAGCTAACTATGGCTACACCTTC.